This T cell receptor (beta chain) was found in a study of human T cells and chemical hapten exposure. About the research overall: The study sensitized with 2% DPC on a 2 cm by 2 cm patch of upper inner arm skin.

Trimming removed 0 bases at V and 7 bases at J, with 12 bases between. The CDR3 consists of 13 residues. Germline CDR1 reads SQVTM; CDR2 reads ANQGSEA. This clonotype was observed a handful of times. The antigen is unknown. Broader study findings: Clustering by CDR3 similarity yielded significantly more large clusters from expanded TCRs than controls.

TCRdb itself ran the RACE reads through MiXCR, one entry per CDR3 protein. The data hold 79,000 or so distinct CDR3 sequences, with 10% observed a single time. Regarding time point: patch test 1, 2 weeks after DPC sensitization. Documented treatment: therapeutic diphenylcyclopropenone sensitization with weekly scalp DPC. Sequences were derived from whole blood, sampled in connection with sensitization to the hapten diphenylcyclopropenone (DPC). This chain links TRBV29-1 with TRBJ1-2; D call uncertain. The source is a woman between 45 and 60 years old with alopecia areata. Some clones in this sample may be carry-over from other donors' samples. As DNA, the CDR3 is TGCAGCGTTGAAGATCCCTCGGTTGGTGGCTACACCTTC. It yields the protein CSVEDPSVGGYTF.